These T cell receptor beta chains were read from a single sample in a study of post-analysis software for immune sequencing data. TCRdb re-called the PCR reads through MiXCR, storing one row per CDR3 protein. The sample shows more than 450,000 distinct CDR3 sequences, about 40% of them seen only once. Input material: blood. These receptors were collected from a girl aged 10 to 17 with multiple sclerosis. CDR3s include the opening cysteine and the closing phenylalanine or tryptophan. The D gene is left open where the match is weak. Only some rows state a clone size, as once, few, many or a class for expanded clones.

V gene,D gene,clone size,J gene,CDR3 protein,CDR3 DNA
TRBV5-1,TRBD2,-,TRBJ2-1,CASSPYLAGALNEQFF,TGCGCCAGCAGCCCCTACCTAGCGGGAGCATTGAATGAGCAGTTCTTC
TRBV6-6,-,-,TRBJ2-3,CASSYSMADTQYF,TGTGCCAGCAGTTACTCGATGGCAGATACGCAGTATTTT
TRBV4-1,TRBD2,-,TRBJ2-7,CASSQDSGASYEQYF,TGCGCCAGCAGCCAAGACAGCGGGGCGAGCTACGAGCAGTACTTC
TRBV6-5,TRBD1,-,TRBJ2-1,CASSSQDRDRQFF,TGTGCCAGCAGTTCCCAGGACAGGGACCGACAGTTCTTC
TRBV5-1,TRBD2,-,TRBJ2-3,CASMGTSGTDTQYF,TGCGCCAGCATGGGGACTAGCGGCACAGATACGCAGTATTTT
TRBV20-1,TRBD1,-,TRBJ2-1,CSARDEDGQGMEEQFF,TGCAGTGCTAGAGATGAAGATGGACAGGGGATGGAAGAGCAGTTCTTC
TRBV29-1,-,-,TRBJ2-7,CSARRASSYEQYF,TGCAGCGCAAGAAGGGCCTCATCCTACGAGCAGTACTTC
TRBV29-1,-,-,TRBJ2-1,CSESNVDEQFF,TGCAGCGAGTCCAATGTGGATGAGCAGTTCTTC
TRBV10-3,-,-,TRBJ2-5,CAISDGSQEAQYF,TGTGCCATCAGTGATGGTAGCCAAGAGGCCCAGTACTTC
TRBV6-5,TRBD1,few,TRBJ2-3,CASRSGTGVTDTQYF,TGTGCCAGCAGATCCGGGACAGGGGTGACAGATACGCAGTATTTT
TRBV12-3/TRBV12-4,-,few,TRBJ2-3,CASSLGPGGTDTQYF,TGTGCCAGCAGTTTGGGCCCCGGGGGCACAGATACGCAGTATTTT
TRBV12-3/TRBV12-4,-,-,TRBJ1-5,CASSKTRNQPQHF,TGTGCCAGCAGTAAGACTCGTAATCAGCCCCAGCATTTT
TRBV4-2,TRBD2,-,TRBJ2-1,CASSQVTSGRNEQFF,TGTGCCAGCAGCCAAGTGACTAGCGGGCGCAATGAGCAGTTCTTC
TRBV5-1,-,few,TRBJ2-3,CASSRAQADTQYF,TGCGCCAGCAGTCGGGCCCAGGCAGATACGCAGTATTTT
TRBV5-1,-,-,TRBJ2-1,CASSSSRYNEQFF,TGCGCCAGCAGCTCAAGCAGGTACAATGAGCAGTTCTTC
TRBV9,-,-,TRBJ2-3,CASSAPGYTGTQYF,TGTGCCAGCAGCGCCCCGGGATATACGGGTACGCAGTATTTT
TRBV5-6,-,-,TRBJ2-7,CASSLGRSGLALYEQYF,TGTGCCAGCAGCTTGGGGCGCAGCGGCCTAGCCCTTTACGAGCAGTACTTC
TRBV12-3/TRBV12-4,-,-,TRBJ2-1,CANRFRGIIGEQFF,TGTGCCAACAGGTTTCGGGGTATTATTGGTGAGCAGTTCTTC
TRBV11-3,-,-,TRBJ2-1,CASSNGAYNEQFF,TGTGCCAGCAGTAACGGGGCTTACAATGAGCAGTTCTTC
TRBV10-3,-,-,TRBJ2-1,CAISERAYYSVHNEQFF,TGTGCCATCAGTGAGAGGGCTTATTATAGTGTCCACAATGAGCAGTTCTTC
TRBV6-4,TRBD1,-,TRBJ2-3,CASSESGQGADTQYF,TGTGCCAGCAGTGAGTCGGGACAGGGGGCAGATACGCAGTATTTT
TRBV7-2,-,-,TRBJ2-1,CASSEVRGEQFF,TGTGCCAGCAGCGAAGTCCGGGGTGAGCAGTTCTTC
TRBV3-1,TRBD1,few,TRBJ2-4,CASSLLGQGAIRTYF,TGTGCCAGCAGCTTACTGGGACAGGGAGCCATAAGGACGTACTTC
TRBV7-3,-,-,TRBJ2-5,CASSADIRETQYF,TGTGCCAGCAGCGCGGACATACGGGAGACCCAGTACTTC
TRBV20-1,-,few,TRBJ2-5,CSARESQETQYF,TGCAGTGCTAGAGAGAGTCAAGAGACCCAGTACTTC
TRBV5-5,-,-,TRBJ1-5,CASSLVGLHNQPQHF,TGTGCCAGCAGCTTGGTAGGGCTCCATAATCAGCCCCAGCATTTT
TRBV6-6,-,-,TRBJ1-5,CASNSAYSNQPQHF,TGTGCCAGCAATAGTGCTTATAGCAATCAGCCCCAGCATTTT
TRBV25-1,TRBD1,-,TRBJ2-5,CASSAHRGYQETQYF,TGTGCCAGCAGTGCTCACAGGGGGTACCAAGAGACCCAGTACTTC
TRBV12-3/TRBV12-4,-,-,TRBJ2-5,CASSRNGFQETQYF,TGTGCCAGCAGTAGAAATGGCTTCCAAGAGACCCAGTACTTC
TRBV4-1,-,-,TRBJ2-5,CASSLTIPAETQYF,TGCGCCAGCAGCCTCACGATCCCCGCCGAGACCCAGTACTTC
TRBV29-1,TRBD2,few,TRBJ2-5,CSVDGLAGGRETQYF,TGCAGCGTTGATGGGCTAGCGGGAGGTCGCGAGACCCAGTACTTC
TRBV20-1,-,few,TRBJ2-5,CSARLRGQETQYF,TGCAGTGCTAGGTTGAGGGGCCAAGAGACCCAGTACTTC
TRBV11-2,-,few,TRBJ1-2,CASSLALGDRYGYTF,TGTGCCAGCAGCTTAGCTCTAGGAGACCGCTATGGCTACACCTTC
TRBV24-1,-,-,TRBJ1-2,CATSDNRDTRYGYTF,TGTGCCACCAGTGATAACCGGGACACCCGCTATGGCTACACCTTC
TRBV6-2/TRBV6-3,-,-,TRBJ1-4,CASSSAGGGEKLFF,TGTGCCAGCAGTTCGGCGGGGGGCGGTGAAAAACTGTTTTTT
TRBV24-1,-,-,TRBJ1-4,CVTRPGPREKLFF,TGTGTCACCAGGCCGGGGCCTCGTGAAAAACTGTTTTTT
TRBV7-9,TRBD2,-,TRBJ2-7,CASTLGGTEYEQYF,TGTGCCAGCACCTTGGGGGGGACGGAATACGAGCAGTACTTC
TRBV6-5,TRBD2,-,TRBJ2-1,CASRSGRATYNEQFF,TGTGCCAGCAGGAGCGGGAGGGCCACATACAATGAGCAGTTCTTC
TRBV5-6,TRBD2,-,TRBJ2-1,CASSTWTSGSDEQFF,TGTGCCAGCAGCACCTGGACTAGCGGGAGCGATGAGCAGTTCTTC
TRBV5-1,TRBD2,-,TRBJ2-7,CASSSRTSGGFSYEQYF,TGCGCCAGCAGCTCCCGGACTAGCGGGGGATTCTCCTACGAGCAGTACTTC
TRBV29-1,TRBD1,few,TRBJ2-4,CSVSTGVQYF,TGCAGCGTTTCCACAGGGGTACAGTACTTC
TRBV20-1,-,-,TRBJ1-5,CSARGSYNQPQHF,TGCAGTGCTAGAGGCAGTTACAATCAGCCCCAGCATTTT
TRBV6-6,TRBD1,-,TRBJ1-1,CASRGTGDTEAFF,TGTGCCAGCAGAGGGACAGGGGACACTGAAGCTTTCTTT
TRBV20-1,TRBD1,-,TRBJ2-1,CSARYGGQGADNEQFF,TGCAGTGCTAGATATGGCGGACAGGGGGCGGACAATGAGCAGTTCTTC
TRBV29-1,TRBD1,-,TRBJ1-1,CSVEPLRGTGRFAEAFF,TGCAGCGTTGAACCACTCCGCGGGACAGGAAGATTTGCCGAAGCTTTCTTT
TRBV10-3,TRBD1,-,TRBJ2-3,CAISVGAGTGAKTDTQYF,TGTGCCATCAGTGTAGGGGCTGGGACAGGGGCAAAAACAGATACGCAGTATTTT
TRBV12-3/TRBV12-4,-,-,TRBJ2-3,CASSRERADTQYF,TGTGCCAGCAGCCGGGAGAGAGCAGATACGCAGTATTTT
TRBV12-3/TRBV12-4,TRBD2,few,TRBJ2-2,CASSPPRLAGGGGELFF,TGTGCCAGCAGTCCGCCCCGCCTAGCGGGAGGGGGCGGGGAACTGTTTTTT
TRBV12-3/TRBV12-4,TRBD2,-,TRBJ2-7,CASSREREGHEQYF,TGTGCCAGCAGTCGGGAGCGGGAGGGCCACGAGCAGTACTTC
TRBV29-1,-,few,TRBJ2-7,CSVAVGSSYEQYF,TGCAGCGTTGCAGTCGGGAGCTCCTACGAGCAGTACTTC